This entry lists 9 T cell receptor beta chains sequenced from one sample in a study of T cells after yellow fever vaccination. TCRdb redid the calling of the 5' RACE reads with MiXCR, one entry per CDR3 protein. The sample holds 300,000 or so distinct CDR3 sequences, roughly 6.8% seen once. The sample here was PBMCs, taken roughly seven weeks after the first yellow fever vaccination. These receptors were collected from a man in his late teens or twenties who received the YFV17D yellow fever vaccine.

This clonotype was detected ten times or more. The chain carries TRBV7-2 and TRBJ1-1; D ambiguous. The germline V gene has CDR1 SGHTA and CDR2 FQGNSA. Between the trimmed V and J ends, which lost 4 bases and 7 bases, there was a span of 16 bases. This CDR3 comprises 14 residues. Here the CDR3 DNA reads TGTGCCAGCAGCTCCGGGTGGAGGGCGGGTGAAGCTTTCTTT. This gives the protein CASSSGWRAGEAFF.

V is TRBV7-9 and J is TRBJ2-1; the D is unclear. Germline CDR1 and CDR2: SEHNR and FQNEAQ (reference sequence). V lost 2 bases, J lost 0 bases, and 5 bases lay in between. The CDR3 contains 14 residues. The CDR3: CASSLFSSYNEQFF. CDR3 nucleotides: TGTGCCAGCAGCTTATTCTCCTCCTACAATGAGCAGTTCTTC.

This clonotype was observed a few times. The gene calls are TRBV20-1 and TRBJ2-1; weak D call: TRBD1 (6 bases). This CDR3 spans 15 amino acids. CDR1 and CDR2 (germline): DFQATT, SNEGSKA (reference sequence). V gave up 3 bases and J gave up 0 bases, with 12 bases separating them. This CDR3 reads CSASSGASSYNEQFF. As DNA, the CDR3 is TGCAGTGCTAGCTCAGGGGCCAGCTCCTACAATGAGCAGTTCTTC.

This clonotype was seen a handful of times. The CDR3 DNA follows: TGTGCCAGCTCGGTGGTCCAAGAGACCCAGTACTTC. Translated: CASSVVQETQYF. The chain couples TRBV2 to TRBJ2-5; D is unclear. The V gene lost 8 bases and the J gene lost 1 base, with 8 bases spanning the gap. The germline V gene encodes CDR1 SNHLY and CDR2 FYNNEI. There are 12 residues in the CDR3.

In this sample, this clonotype turned up a few times. The rearrangement uses TRBV7-8 and TRBJ2-2; 10 positions agree with TRBD1. V lost 5 bases and J lost 4; bases outside the gene matches: 4. This CDR3 has 15 residues. The V gene's germline CDR1 is SGHVS and CDR2 FQNEAQ. DNA of the CDR3: TGTGCCAGCAGCGTATGGACAGGGGGCACCGGGGAGCTGTTTTTT. It specifies CASSVWTGGTGELFF.

This clonotype was counted only a few times. The rearrangement uses TRBV7-3 and TRBJ2-6; D might be TRBD2 (5 bases). CDR1 SGHTA and CDR2 FQGTGA come from the germline V gene. Trimming pared 5 bases from V and 1 base from J, leaving 15 bases between. CDR3 size: 17 residues. The CDR3 coding sequence is TGTGCCAGCAGCGTACTAGGACTGGGGTCTGGGGCCAACGTCCTGACTTTC. The encoded protein is CASSVLGLGSGANVLTF.

The chain uses TRBV28 and TRBJ2-7; 8 bases align to TRBD1. The germline V gene encodes CDR1 MDHEN and CDR2 SYDVKM. V dropped 6 bases and J dropped 7; count of bases not matched to a gene: 5. This CDR3 is built from 12 residues. DNA for the CDR3: TGTGCCAGCAGCTCCAGGGGGCTTGAGCAGTACGTC. Its protein product is CASSSRGLEQYV.

The CDR3 coding sequence is TGCGCCAGCACGGGCGGGAGCTCCTACGAGCAGTACTTC. Amino acid sequence: CASTGGSSYEQYF. The gene calls are TRBV10-2 and TRBJ2-7; 7 bases agree with TRBD2. CDR1 is WSHSY and CDR2 is SAAADI in the germline V gene. Unmatched junction bases numbered 3, after V lost 7 bases and J lost 0 bases. CDR3 length equals 13 residues.

In its sample, this clonotype was seen many times. The chain combines TRBV7-2 with TRBJ2-1; no firm D call. The germline V gene has CDR1 SGHTA and CDR2 FQGNSA. V was clipped by 6 bases and J by 0 bases, with 12 bases between them. The length of the CDR3 is 15 residues. CDR3 DNA sequence: TGTGCCAGCAGTTCCCGGCCAAGCTCCTACAATGAGCAGTTCTTC. Protein: CASSSRPSSYNEQFF.